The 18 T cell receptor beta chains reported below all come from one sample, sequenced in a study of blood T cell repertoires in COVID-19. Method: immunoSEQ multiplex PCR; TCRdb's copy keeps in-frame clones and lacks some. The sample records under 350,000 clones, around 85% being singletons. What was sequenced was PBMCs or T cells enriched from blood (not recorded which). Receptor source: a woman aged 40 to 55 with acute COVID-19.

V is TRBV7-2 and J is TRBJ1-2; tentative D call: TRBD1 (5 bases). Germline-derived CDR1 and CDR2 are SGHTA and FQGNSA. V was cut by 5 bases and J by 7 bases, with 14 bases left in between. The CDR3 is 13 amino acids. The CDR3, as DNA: TGTGCCAGCAGCACGGGACTTTTTCCTGGCTACACCTTC. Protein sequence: CASSTGLFPGYTF.

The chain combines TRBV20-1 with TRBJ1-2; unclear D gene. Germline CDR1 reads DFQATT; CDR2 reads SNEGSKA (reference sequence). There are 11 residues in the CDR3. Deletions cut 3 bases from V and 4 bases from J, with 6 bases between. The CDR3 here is CSASPFYGYTF. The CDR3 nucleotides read TGCAGTGCTAGTCCGTTCTATGGCTACACCTTC.

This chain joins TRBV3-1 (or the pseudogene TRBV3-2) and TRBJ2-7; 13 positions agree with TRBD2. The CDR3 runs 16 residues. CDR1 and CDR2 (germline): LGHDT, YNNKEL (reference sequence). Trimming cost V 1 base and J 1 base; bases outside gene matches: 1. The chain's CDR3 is CASSQATSGRSYEQYF. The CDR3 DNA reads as TGTGCCAGCAGCCAAGCGACTAGCGGGAGGTCCTACGAGCAGTACTTC.

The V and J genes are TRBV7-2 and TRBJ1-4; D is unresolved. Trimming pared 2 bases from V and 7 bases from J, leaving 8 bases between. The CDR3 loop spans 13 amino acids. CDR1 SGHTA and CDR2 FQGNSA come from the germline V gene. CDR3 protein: CASSLWEGEKLFF. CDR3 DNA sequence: TGTGCCAGCAGCTTATGGGAGGGTGAAAAACTGTTTTTT. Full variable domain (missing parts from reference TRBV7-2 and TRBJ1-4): GAGVSQSPSNKVTEKGKDVELRCDPISGHTALYWYRQSLGQGLEFLIYFQGNSAPDKSGLPSDRFSAERTGGSVSTLTIQRTQQEDSAVYLCASSLWEGEKLFFGSGTQLSVL.

The CDR3 bases are TGTGCCAGCAGTTCCAGGGTCCGGGAGACCCAGTACTTC. It is translated as CASSSRVRETQYF. The V and J genes are TRBV28 and TRBJ2-5; D may be TRBD1 (5 bases). CDR3 length: 13 residues. The germline V gene has CDR1 MDHEN and CDR2 SYDVKM. Between the trimmed V and J ends, which lost 4 bases and 5 bases, there was a span of 11 bases.

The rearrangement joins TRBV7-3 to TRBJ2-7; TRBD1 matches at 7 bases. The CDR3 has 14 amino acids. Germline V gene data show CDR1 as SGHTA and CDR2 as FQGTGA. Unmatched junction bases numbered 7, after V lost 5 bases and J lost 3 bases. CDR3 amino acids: CASSPRQGNYEQYF. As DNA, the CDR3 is TGTGCCAGCAGCCCCCGACAGGGAAACTACGAGCAGTACTTC.

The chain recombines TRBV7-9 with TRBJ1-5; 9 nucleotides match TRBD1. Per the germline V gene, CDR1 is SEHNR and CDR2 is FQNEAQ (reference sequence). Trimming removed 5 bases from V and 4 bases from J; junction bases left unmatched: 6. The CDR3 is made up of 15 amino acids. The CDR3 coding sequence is TGTGCCAGCAGCAAAGGGACAGGGAATAATCAGCCCCAGCATTTT. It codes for CASSKGTGNNQPQHF.

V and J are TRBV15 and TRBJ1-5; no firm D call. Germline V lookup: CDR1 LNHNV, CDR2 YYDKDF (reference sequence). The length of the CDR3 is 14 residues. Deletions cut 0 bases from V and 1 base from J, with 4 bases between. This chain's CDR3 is CATSRDPSNQPQHF. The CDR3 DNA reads TGTGCCACCAGCAGAGACCCAAGCAATCAGCCCCAGCATTTT.

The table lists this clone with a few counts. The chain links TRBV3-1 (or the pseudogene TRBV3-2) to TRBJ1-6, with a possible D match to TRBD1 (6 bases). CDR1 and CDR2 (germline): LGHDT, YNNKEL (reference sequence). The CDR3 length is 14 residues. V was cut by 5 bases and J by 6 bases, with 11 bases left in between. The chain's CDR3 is CASSAGTINSPLHF. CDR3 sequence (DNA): TGTGCCAGCAGCGCCGGGACAATTAATTCACCCCTCCACTTT.

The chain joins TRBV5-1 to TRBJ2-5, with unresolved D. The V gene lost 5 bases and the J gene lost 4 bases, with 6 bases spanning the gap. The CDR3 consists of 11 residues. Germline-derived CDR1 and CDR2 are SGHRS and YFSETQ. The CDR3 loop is CASRAAETQYF. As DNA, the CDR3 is TGCGCCAGCAGGGCGGCAGAGACCCAGTACTTC.

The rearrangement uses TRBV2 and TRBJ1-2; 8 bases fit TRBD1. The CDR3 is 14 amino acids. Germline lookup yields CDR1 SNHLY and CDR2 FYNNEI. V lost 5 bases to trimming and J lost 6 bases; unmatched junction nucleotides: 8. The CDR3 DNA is TGTGCCAGCAGTCGCGACAGGGGCGCCCATGGCTACACCTTC. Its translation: CASSRDRGAHGYTF.

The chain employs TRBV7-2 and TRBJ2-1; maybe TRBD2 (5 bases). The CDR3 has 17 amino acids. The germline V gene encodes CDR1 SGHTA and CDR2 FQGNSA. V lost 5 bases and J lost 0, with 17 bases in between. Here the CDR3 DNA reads TGTGCCAGCAGCCTCGAGGTCACGGGGAGCTCCTACAATGAGCAGTTCTTC. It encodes CASSLEVTGSSYNEQFF.

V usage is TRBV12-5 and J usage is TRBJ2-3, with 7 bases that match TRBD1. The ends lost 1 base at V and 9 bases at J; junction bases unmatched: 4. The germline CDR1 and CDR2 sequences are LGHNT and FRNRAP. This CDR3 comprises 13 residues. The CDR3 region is CASGLGGQLTQYF. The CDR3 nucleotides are TGTGCTAGTGGTTTGGGGGGACAGCTGACGCAGTATTTT. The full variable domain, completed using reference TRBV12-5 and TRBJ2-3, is DARVTQTPRHKVTEMGQEVTMRCQPILGHNTVFWYRQTMMQGLELLAYFRNRAPLDDSGMPKDRFSAEMPDATLATLKIQPSEPRDSAVYFCASGLGGQLTQYFGPGTRLTVL.

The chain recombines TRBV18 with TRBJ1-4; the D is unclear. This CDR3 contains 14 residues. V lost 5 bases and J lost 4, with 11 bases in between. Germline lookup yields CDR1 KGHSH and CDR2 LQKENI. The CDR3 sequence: CASSFSRDNEKLFF. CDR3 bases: TGTGCCAGCTCATTTTCCCGAGATAATGAAAAACTGTTTTTT. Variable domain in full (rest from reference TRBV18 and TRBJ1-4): NAGVMQNPRHLVRRRGQEARLRCSPMKGHSHVYWYRQLPEEGLKFMVYLQKENIIDESGMPKERFSAEFPKEGPSILRIQQVVRGDSAAYFCASSFSRDNEKLFFGSGTQLSVL.

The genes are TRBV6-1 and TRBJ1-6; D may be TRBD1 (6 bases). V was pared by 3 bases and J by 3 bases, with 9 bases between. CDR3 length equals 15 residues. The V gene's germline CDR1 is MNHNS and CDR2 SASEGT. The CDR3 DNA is TGTGCCAGCAGTGACGACAGGTTCTATAATTCACCCCTCCACTTT. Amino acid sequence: CASSDDRFYNSPLHF.

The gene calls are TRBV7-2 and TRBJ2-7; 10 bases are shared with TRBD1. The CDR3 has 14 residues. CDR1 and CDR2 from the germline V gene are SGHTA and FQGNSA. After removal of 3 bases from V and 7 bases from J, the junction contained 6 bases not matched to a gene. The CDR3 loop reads CASSFTGTGDEQYF. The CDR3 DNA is TGTGCCAGCAGCTTTACCGGGACAGGGGATGAGCAGTACTTC.

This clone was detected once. In DNA, the CDR3 is TGTGCCAGCAGTTCCGGACAGACTCTAAGACAGCCCCAGCATTTT. Its protein is CASSSGQTLRQPQHF. This chain links TRBV28 with TRBJ1-5; D perhaps matches TRBD1 (6 bases). V was pared by 4 bases and J by 7 bases, with 17 bases between. The CDR3 totals 15 residues. Germline values: CDR1 MDHEN, CDR2 SYDVKM.

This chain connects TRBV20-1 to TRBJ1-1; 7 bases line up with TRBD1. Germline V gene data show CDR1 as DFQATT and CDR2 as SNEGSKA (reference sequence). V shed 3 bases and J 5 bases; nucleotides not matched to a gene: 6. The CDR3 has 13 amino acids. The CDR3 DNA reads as TGCAGTGCTAGTGGGACAGTAAGGACTGAAGCTTTCTTT. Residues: CSASGTVRTEAFF.